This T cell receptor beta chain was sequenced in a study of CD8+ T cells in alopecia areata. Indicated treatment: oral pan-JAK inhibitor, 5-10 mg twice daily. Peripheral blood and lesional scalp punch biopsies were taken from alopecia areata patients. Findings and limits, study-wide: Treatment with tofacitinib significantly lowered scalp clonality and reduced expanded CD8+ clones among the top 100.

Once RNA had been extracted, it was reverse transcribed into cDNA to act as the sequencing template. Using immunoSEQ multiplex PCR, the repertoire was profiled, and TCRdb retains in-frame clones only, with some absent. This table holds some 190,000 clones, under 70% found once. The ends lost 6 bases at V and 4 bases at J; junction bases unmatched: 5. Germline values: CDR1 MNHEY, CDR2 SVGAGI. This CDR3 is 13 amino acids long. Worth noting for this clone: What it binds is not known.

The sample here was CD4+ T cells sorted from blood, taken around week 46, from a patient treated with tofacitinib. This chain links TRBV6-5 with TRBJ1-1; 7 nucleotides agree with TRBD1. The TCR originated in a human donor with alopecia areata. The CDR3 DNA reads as TGTGCCAGCAGCTCCGGGACAGTCACTGAAGCTTTCTTT. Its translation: CASSSGTVTEAFF.